What follows is one TCR beta chain and its context. This sample was taken from a study of CD8 T cells in Susac syndrome. The RNA input was roughly 0.5 to 1 ug, and it was reverse transcribed with random hexamers. TCRdb re-analysed the immunoSEQ multiplex PCR reads in MiXCR, keeping a single row per CDR3 protein. The profile shows some 400,000 distinct CDR3 sequences, approximately 85% of them singletons. Sequenced: CD8+ T cells from PBMCs. This receptor was obtained from a human donor with multiple sclerosis.

CDR3 nucleotide sequence: TGTGCCAGCAGTTTAAAGGGGGACCCCGGCTCACTCGGCAATCAGCCCCAGCATTTT. Amino acids: CASSLKGDPGSLGNQPQHF. This rearrangement joins TRBV28 to TRBJ1-5, with D maybe TRBD1 (6 bases). The CDR3 spans 19 residues. Germline assignment: CDR1 MDHEN and CDR2 SYDVKM. Trimming took off 2 bases at V and 2 bases at J, with 22 bases between the two ends.